The rows below give T cell receptor beta chains drawn from one sample of a study of memory CD4+ T cells and cytomegalovirus serostatus. Profiling relied on immunoSEQ multiplex PCR, and the TCRdb table lists in-frame clones only, not all of them. Among tens of thousands of clones listed, approximately 82% were seen once. The source material was memory CD4+ T cells from blood. Source of these receptors: an adult in good health and CMV-seronegative. Both conserved end residues are part of each CDR3. D genes are given only for firm matches. The size entry is marked missing in some rows and otherwise reads once, few, many or a size class.

TRBV29-1	.	TRBJ2-3	TRBD2	CSVGTSGVMYTQYF	TGCAGCGTTGGAACTAGCGGGGTTATGTATACGCAGTATTTT
TRBV11-3	.	TRBJ2-7	.	CASSTRPGQAAYEQYF	TGTGCCAGCAGCACTCGCCCCGGGCAGGCCGCTTACGAGCAGTACTTC
TRBV4-1	.	TRBJ1-6	.	CASRSVKTVSPLHF	TGCGCCAGCAGATCCGTAAAGACTGTCTCACCCCTCCACTTT
TRBV2	few	TRBJ1-1	.	CASSPTTENTEAFF	TGTGCCAGCAGCCCAACGACGGAGAACACTGAAGCTTTCTTT
TRBV10-2	.	TRBJ1-2	.	CASSKGDGYGYTF	TGCGCCAGCAGTAAGGGGGATGGCTATGGCTACACCTTC
TRBV18	once	TRBJ2-1	TRBD1	CASTPGTGGVYNEQFF	TGTGCCAGCACCCCCGGGACAGGGGGCGTTTACAATGAGCAGTTCTTC
TRBV19	.	TRBJ2-3	TRBD2	CASSIMTSGGPRGTQYF	TGTGCCAGTAGTATAATGACTAGCGGGGGGCCCCGAGGTACGCAGTATTTT
TRBV11-2	.	TRBJ2-3	.	CASSLNVGSADTQYF	TGTGCCAGCAGCTTAAATGTTGGCAGCGCAGATACGCAGTATTTT
TRBV6-6	.	TRBJ1-1	.	CASRRLNTEAFF	TGTGCCAGCAGAAGATTAAACACTGAAGCTTTCTTT
TRBV14	few	TRBJ2-2	TRBD1	CASSHAATGGTGELFF	TGTGCCAGCAGCCATGCCGCGACAGGGGGGACCGGGGAGCTGTTTTTT
TRBV2	.	TRBJ1-1	.	CASRGTRNTEAFF	TGTGCCAGCAGGGGGACTAGGAACACTGAAGCTTTCTTT